This TCR beta chain was observed in a study of Graves' ophthalmopathy and Graves' hyperthyroidism. TCR beta CDR3 amplification used RNA transcripts. In the first round, RT-PCR was carried out with HTBI primers, and a multiplex PCR formed the second round. TCRdb called the multiplex PCR reads again in MiXCR, with one record for every CDR3 protein. The sample yields roughly 1.1 million distinct CDR3 sequences, about 40% seen once. The sample holds many counts of this clonotype. Only newly diagnosed hyperthyroidism patients aged 18 to 65, with under 2 months' duration, were enrolled. Between the trimmed V and J ends, which lost 6 bases and 8 bases, there was a span of 13 bases. CDR3 size: 12 residues. Per germline, CDR1 SNHLY and CDR2 FYNNEI.

Sequencing input: peripheral blood or thyroid tissue (not recorded which). The origin of this receptor is an adult man with Graves' hyperthyroidism. The chain has TRBV2 and TRBJ1-1; maybe TRBD1 (5 bases). The CDR3 protein is CASSTPRTEAFF. CDR3 nucleotides: TGTGCCAGCAGCACACCGAGGACAGAAGCTTTCTTT.